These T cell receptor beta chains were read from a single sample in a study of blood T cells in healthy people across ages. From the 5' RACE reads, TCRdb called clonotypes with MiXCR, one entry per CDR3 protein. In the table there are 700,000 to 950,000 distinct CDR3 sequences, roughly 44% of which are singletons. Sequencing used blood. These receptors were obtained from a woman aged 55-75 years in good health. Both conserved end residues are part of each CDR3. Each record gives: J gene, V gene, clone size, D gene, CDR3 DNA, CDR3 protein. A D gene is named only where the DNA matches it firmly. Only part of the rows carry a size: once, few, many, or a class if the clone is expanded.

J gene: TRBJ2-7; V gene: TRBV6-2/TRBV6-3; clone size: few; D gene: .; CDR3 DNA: TGTGCCAGCAGTTACTCATTGAGCCGGAGCTACTACGAGCAGTACTTC; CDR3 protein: CASSYSLSRSYYEQYF
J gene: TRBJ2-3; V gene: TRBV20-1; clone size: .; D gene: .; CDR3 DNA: TGCAGTGCCCTACTAGCTGGTAAAAGCACAGATACGCAGTATTTT; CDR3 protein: CSALLAGKSTDTQYF
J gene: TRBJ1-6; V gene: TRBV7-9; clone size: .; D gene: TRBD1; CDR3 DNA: TGTGCCCTGGACAGGGGGGGGGATTCACCCCTCCACTTT; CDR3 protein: CALDRGGDSPLHF
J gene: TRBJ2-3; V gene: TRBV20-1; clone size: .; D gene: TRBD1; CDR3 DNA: TGCAGTGCTCGGGACAGGGCTACGCAGTATTTT; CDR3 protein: CSARDRATQYF
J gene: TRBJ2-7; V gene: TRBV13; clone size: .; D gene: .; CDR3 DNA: TGTGCCAACAGCTACCGCTACGAGCAGTACTTC; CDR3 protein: CANSYRYEQYF
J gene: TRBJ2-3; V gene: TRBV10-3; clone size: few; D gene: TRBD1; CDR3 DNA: TGTGCCATCAGTGACCCCGACAGGGGGTCAACGGATACGCAGTATTTT; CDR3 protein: CAISDPDRGSTDTQYF
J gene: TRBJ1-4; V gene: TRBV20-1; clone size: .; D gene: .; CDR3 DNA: TGCAGTGCTCGACCCCCGGACGATGAAAAACTGTTTTTT; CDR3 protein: CSARPPDDEKLFF
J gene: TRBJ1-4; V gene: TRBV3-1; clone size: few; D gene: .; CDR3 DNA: TGTGCCAGCAGCCAAGAGGATCCGGAAACTAATGAAAAACTGTTTTTT; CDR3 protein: CASSQEDPETNEKLFF
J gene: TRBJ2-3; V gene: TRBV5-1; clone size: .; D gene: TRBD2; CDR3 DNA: TGCGCCAGCAGCGCCTCGACTAGCTCTGACACAGATACGCAGTATTTT; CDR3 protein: CASSASTSSDTDTQYF
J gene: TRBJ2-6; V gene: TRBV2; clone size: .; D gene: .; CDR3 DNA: TGTGCCAGCAGTACTTCCAACTCTGGGGCCAACGTCCTGACTTTC; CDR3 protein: CASSTSNSGANVLTF
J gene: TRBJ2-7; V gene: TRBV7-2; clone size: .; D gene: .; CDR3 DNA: TGTGCCAGCAGCTTGCGTTCCCTAGGAGATTACGAGCAGTACTTC; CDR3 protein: CASSLRSLGDYEQYF
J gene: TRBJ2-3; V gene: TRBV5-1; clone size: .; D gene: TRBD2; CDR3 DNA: TGCGCCAGCAGCCTCGCCGGGCTAGCGGGGGGCACAGATACGCAGTGTTTT; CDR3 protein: CASSLAGLAGGTDTQCF
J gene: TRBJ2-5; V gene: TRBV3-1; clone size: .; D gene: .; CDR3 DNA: TGTGCCAGCAGCCAAGTACCCGGTCGTGAGACCCAGTACTTC; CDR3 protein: CASSQVPGRETQYF
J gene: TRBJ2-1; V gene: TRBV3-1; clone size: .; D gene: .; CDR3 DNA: TGTGCCAGCAGCTCGCTGAGGGTTCCGACTGGTGAGCAGTTCTTC; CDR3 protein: CASSSLRVPTGEQFF
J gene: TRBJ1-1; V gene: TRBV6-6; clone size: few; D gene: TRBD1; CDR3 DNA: TGTGCCAGCAGTTACGCGGACAGGGTTGGCCAGAACACTGAAGCTTTCTTT; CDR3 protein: CASSYADRVGQNTEAFF
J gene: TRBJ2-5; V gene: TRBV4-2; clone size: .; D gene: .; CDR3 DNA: TGTGCCAGCAGCCAAGGTCGAGGCCTAGAGCGTTCTGGAGAGACCCAGTACTTC; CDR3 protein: CASSQGRGLERSGETQYF
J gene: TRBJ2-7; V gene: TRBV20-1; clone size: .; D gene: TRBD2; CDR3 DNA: TGCAGTGCTAGAGCTCTCCCGGGAGGTTCCTACGAGCAGTACTTC; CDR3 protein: CSARALPGGSYEQYF
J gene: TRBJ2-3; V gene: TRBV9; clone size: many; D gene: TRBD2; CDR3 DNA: TGTGCCAGCAGCGCCAGCGGGGCAGATACGCAGTATTTT; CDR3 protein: CASSASGADTQYF
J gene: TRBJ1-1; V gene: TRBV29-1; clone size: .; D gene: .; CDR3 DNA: TGCAGCGTTGAAGTTGGGAAGGTGAACACTGAAGCTTTCTTT; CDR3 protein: CSVEVGKVNTEAFF
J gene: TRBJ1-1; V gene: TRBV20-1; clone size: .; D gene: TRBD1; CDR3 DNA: TGCAGTGCTTATACCGGGACAGGGAACACTGAAGCTTTCTTT; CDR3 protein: CSAYTGTGNTEAFF
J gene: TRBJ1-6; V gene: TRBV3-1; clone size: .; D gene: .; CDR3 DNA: TGTGCCAGCAGACACAACGGGAATTCACCCCTCCACTTT; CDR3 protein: CASRHNGNSPLHF
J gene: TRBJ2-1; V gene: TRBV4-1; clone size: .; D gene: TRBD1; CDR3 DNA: TGCGCCAGCCACCGTGGGACAGGGAAACGCAATGAGCAGTTCTTC; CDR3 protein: CASHRGTGKRNEQFF